This record looks at one T cell receptor (beta chain) sequence and its context. This clone is medium-sized (0.01 to 0.1%) in its sample. What this receptor recognizes is not known. For this mouse receptor, gene names and germline sequences are murine. Sequencing ends 4 residues short of the CDR3 end; the germline J gene provides the rest. Distinct nucleotide sequences in the sample also encode this CDR3. This entry belongs to a study of CD8+ T cells in alopecia areata (dated by TCRdb to 2016 to 2018). At the level of the whole study: Female C3H/HeJ recipients, 7-10 weeks old, were grafted with skin from C3H/HeJ donors with spontaneous alopecia (roughly 6-13 months old). In humans, TCRbeta sequencing was performed on scalp tissue and on sorted CD4+ and CD8+ peripheral blood T cells from healthy controls and from patients with patchy or totalis/universalis alopecia areata. The study used high-throughput TCRbeta sequencing to examine T cell clonal expansion in alopecia areata, in both the C3H/HeJ mouse model and human patients. The RNA source kit depended on sample type: the PAXgene miRNA kit for fixed scalp, the miRNeasy kit for PBMCs, and the RNeasy kit for mouse skin. Scalp clonality was compared among normal scalp (n=4), patchy alopecia areata scalp (n=8), and alopecia totalis/universalis scalp (n=8). immunoSEQ multiplex PCR using 35 Vbeta forward primers and 13 Jbeta reverse primers was used to amplify TCRbeta CDR3 regions. Overall results and qualifications from the work: Unlike mouse skin, which is dominated by gammadelta T cells, normal human skin has resident alphabeta T cells that are also sequenced, and this complicates analysis of the scalp TCR repertoire. TCR sequences shared between patients were less clear than in mice, possibly partly because of HLA diversity in the patient population. Lesional scalp, especially in alopecia totalis/universalis, showed higher clonality and more expanded CD8+ clones than normal scalp, suggesting antigenic drive.

The library was obtained by the immunoSEQ multiplex PCR assay. RNA was extracted from all samples and reverse transcribed into cDNA as template for TCR sequencing. First-strand cDNA was synthesized using SuperScript III with a 2:1 mix of oligo-dT and random hexamers. A synthetic immune receptor repertoire was used to gauge amplification bias, and whatever bias remained was removed computationally. Sequencing of the libraries was done on Illumina HiSeq with 60 bp reads that cover the CDR3, reading from J toward V. In the original analysis: After raw reads were preprocessed to remove errors, the CDR3 was defined following IMGT conventions as running from the conserved cysteine to phenylalanine. Clonality was computed by normalizing Shannon entropy by log2 of the number of productive unique TCRs and subtracting the result from 1. Scalp TCRbeta sequences were cross-referenced with sorted blood CD4 and CD8 repertoires so that the CD4 or CD8 identity of scalp clones could be inferred. TCRdb mirrors the immuneACCESS table, restricted to in-frame sequences. Some clones are absent from its copies; in checked studies, under half trace to an unresolved V gene, and the reason for the others is unknown. V and J calls and clone size are copied from that table; D and trimming were computed from the DNA. The sample records under 4,500 clones, none occurring a single time. The ten largest account for about 35% of the sample.

There are 14 amino acids in the CDR3, from cysteine to phenylalanine inclusive. The 30 bases shown cover part of the CDR3, and their frame starts at base 1. V is pruned by 2 bases and J by 3 bases, leaving 3 bases of the junction without a gene match. Looking up the germline V gene (reference sequence) yields CDR1 FNHDT and CDR2 SITEND. Cells from pooled mouse cutaneous lymph nodes were stained for CD4, CD8alpha, NKG2D, NKG2ACE and other markers and then sorted on a BD Influx. Specimen: CD8+ T cells sorted from a lymph node. This chain is built from TRBV19 and TRBJ2-3; TRBD2 fits 7 bases in the junction. This receptor was identified in a C3H/HeJ mouse with alopecia areata. The strain carries MHC haplotype H2-k. CDR3 bases read: TGTGCCAGCAGTATCACGGGGGGGGCAGAA. The translation is CASSITGGAE. The full CDR3 sequence reads CASSITGGAETLYF.